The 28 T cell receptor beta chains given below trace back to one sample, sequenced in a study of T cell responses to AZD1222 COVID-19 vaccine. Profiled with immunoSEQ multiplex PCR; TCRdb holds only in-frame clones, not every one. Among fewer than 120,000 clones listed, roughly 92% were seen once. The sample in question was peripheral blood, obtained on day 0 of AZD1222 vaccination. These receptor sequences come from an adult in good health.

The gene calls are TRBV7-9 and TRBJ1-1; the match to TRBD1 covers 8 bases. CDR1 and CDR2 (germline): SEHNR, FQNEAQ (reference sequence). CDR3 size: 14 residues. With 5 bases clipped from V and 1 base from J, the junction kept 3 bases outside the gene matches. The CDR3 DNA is TGTGCCAGCAGCGATGGACAGGGGAACACTGAAGCTTTCTTT. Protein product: CASSDGQGNTEAFF.

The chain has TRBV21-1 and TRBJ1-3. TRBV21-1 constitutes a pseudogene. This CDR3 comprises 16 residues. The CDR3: CASSKPGTDSGNTIYF. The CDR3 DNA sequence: TGTGCCAGCAGCAAACCCGGGACGGACTCTGGAAACACCATATATTTT.

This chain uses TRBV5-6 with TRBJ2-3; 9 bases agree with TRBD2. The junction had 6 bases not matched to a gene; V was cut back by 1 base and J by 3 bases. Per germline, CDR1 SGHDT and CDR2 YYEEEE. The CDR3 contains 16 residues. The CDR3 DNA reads TGTGCCAGCAGCTTGTACAGCGGGGGGCGAACAGATACGCAGTATTTT. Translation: CASSLYSGGRTDTQYF. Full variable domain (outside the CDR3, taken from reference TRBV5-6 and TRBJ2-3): DAGVTQSPTHLIKTRGQQVTLRCSPKSGHDTVSWYQQALGQGPQFIFQYYEEEERQRGNFPDRFSGHQFPNYSSELNVNALLLGDSALYLCASSLYSGGRTDTQYFGPGTRLTVL.

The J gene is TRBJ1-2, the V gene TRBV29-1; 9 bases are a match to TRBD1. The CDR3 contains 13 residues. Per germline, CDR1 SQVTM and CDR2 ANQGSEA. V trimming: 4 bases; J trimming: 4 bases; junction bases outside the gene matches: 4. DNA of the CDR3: TGCAGCGTTGGACAGGGGGGGCCCTATGGCTACACCTTC. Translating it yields CSVGQGGPYGYTF.

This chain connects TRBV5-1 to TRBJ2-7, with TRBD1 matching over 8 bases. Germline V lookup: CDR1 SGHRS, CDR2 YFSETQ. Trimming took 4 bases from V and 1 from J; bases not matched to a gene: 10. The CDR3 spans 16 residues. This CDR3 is CASSPSGQGDSYEQYF. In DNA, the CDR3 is TGCGCCAGCAGCCCGAGTGGACAGGGTGATTCCTACGAGCAGTACTTC.

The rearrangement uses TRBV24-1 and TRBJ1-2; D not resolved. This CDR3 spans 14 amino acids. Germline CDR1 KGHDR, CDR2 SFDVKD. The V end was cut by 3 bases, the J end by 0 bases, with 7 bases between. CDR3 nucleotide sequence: TGTGCCACCAGTGATCCCGCAGCTAACTATGGCTACACCTTC. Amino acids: CATSDPAANYGYTF.

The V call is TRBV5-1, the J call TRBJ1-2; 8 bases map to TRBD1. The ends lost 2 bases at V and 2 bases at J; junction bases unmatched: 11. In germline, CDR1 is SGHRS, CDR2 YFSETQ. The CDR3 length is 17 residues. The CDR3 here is CASSLNWGDRLNYGYTF. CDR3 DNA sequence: TGCGCCAGCAGCTTAAATTGGGGGGACAGGCTGAACTATGGCTACACCTTC.

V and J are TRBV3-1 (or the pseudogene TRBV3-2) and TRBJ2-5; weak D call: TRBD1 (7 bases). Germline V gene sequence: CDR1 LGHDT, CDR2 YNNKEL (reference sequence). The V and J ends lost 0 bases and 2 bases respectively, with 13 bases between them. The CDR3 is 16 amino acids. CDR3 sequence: CASSQEGGTVQETQYF. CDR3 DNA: TGTGCCAGCAGCCAAGAAGGGGGGACAGTACAAGAGACCCAGTACTTC.

The CDR3 DNA is TGTGCCAGCAGAGACAGTTATACTGAAGCTTTCTTT. It codes for CASRDSYTEAFF. The chain recombines TRBV6-5 with TRBJ1-1, with a possible D match to TRBD1 (5 bases). Trimming left V 6 bases short and J 5 bases short, with 10 bases between. This CDR3 comprises 12 residues. Looked up from germline, CDR1 is MNHEY and CDR2 is SVGAGI.

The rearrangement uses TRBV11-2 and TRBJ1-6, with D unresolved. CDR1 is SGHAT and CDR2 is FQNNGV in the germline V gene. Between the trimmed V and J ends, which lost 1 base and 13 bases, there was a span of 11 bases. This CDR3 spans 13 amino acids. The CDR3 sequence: CASSLVGYGPLHF. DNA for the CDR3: TGTGCCAGCAGCTTAGTAGGGTACGGGCCCCTCCACTTT. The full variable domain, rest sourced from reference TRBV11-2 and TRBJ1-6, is EAGVAQSPRYKIIEKRQSVAFWCNPISGHATLYWYQQILGQGPKLLIQFQNNGVVDDSQLPKDRFSAERLKGVDSTLKIQPAKLEDSAVYLCASSLVGYGPLHFGNGTRLTVT.

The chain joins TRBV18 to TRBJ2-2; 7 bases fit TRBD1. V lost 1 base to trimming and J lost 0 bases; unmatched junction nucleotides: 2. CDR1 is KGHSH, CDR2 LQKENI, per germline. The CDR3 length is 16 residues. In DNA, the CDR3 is TGTGCCAGCTCACCACTGGGACAGTCGAACACCGGGGAGCTGTTTTTT. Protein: CASSPLGQSNTGELFF.

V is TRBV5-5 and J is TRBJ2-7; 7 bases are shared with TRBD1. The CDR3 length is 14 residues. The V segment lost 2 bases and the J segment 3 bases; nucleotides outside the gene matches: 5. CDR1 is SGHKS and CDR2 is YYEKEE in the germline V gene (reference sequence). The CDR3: CASSFRDRDYEQYF. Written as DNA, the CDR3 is TGTGCCAGCAGCTTCCGTGACAGGGACTACGAGCAGTACTTC.

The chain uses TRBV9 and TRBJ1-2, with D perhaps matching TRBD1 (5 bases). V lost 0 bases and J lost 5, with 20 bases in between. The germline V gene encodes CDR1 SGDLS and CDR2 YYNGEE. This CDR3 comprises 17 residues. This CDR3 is CASSVGDFIGGGYGYTF. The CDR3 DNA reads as TGTGCCAGCAGCGTAGGGGACTTTATCGGTGGGGGGTATGGCTACACCTTC.

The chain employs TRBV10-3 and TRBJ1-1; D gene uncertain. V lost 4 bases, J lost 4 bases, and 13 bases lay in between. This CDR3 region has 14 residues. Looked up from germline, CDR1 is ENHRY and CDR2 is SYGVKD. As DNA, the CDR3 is TGTGCCATCAGTGCGCAGGCTCTGGGCACTGAAGCTTTCTTT. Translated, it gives CAISAQALGTEAFF.

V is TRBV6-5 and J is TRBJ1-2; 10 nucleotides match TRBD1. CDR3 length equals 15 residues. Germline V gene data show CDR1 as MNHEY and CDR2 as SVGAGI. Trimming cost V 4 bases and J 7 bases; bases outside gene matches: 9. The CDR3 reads CASSSGQGRIFGYTF. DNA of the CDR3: TGTGCCAGCAGTTCGGGACAGGGGCGCATTTTTGGCTACACCTTC.

CDR3 in amino acids: CASSFGSSYEQYF. Here the CDR3 DNA reads TGTGCCAGCAGCTTCGGCAGCTCCTACGAGCAGTACTTC. V is TRBV7-8 and J is TRBJ2-7; no clear D gene. V was shortened by 3 bases and J by 0 bases, with 6 bases between the two germline ends. The CDR3 length is 13 residues. Germline CDR1 is SGHVS and CDR2 is FQNEAQ.

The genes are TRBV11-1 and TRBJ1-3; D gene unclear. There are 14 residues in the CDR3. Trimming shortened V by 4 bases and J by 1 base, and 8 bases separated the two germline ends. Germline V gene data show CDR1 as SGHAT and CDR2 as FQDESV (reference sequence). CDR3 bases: TGTGCCAGCAGCTCCGGAACGTCTGGAAACACCATATATTTT. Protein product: CASSSGTSGNTIYF.

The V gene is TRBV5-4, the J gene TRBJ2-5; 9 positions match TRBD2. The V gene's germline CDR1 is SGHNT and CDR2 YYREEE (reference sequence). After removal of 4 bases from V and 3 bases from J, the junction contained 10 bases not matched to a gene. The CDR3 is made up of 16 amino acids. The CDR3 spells CASSHGTSRTKETQYF. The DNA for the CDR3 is TGTGCCAGCAGCCACGGGACTAGCCGAACAAAAGAGACCCAGTACTTC.

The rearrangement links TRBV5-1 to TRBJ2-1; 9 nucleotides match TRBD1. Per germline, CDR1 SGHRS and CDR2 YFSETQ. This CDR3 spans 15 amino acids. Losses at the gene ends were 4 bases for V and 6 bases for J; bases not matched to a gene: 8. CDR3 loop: CASSVGQGRSNEQFF. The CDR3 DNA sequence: TGCGCCAGCAGCGTGGGACAGGGAAGGTCCAATGAGCAGTTCTTC.

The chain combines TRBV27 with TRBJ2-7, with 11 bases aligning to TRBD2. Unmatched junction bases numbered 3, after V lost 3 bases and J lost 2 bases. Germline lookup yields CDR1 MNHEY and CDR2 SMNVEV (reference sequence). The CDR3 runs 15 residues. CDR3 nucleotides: TGTGCCAGCAGTTTCGCTAGCGGGGGGACCTACGAGCAGTACTTC. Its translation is CASSFASGGTYEQYF.

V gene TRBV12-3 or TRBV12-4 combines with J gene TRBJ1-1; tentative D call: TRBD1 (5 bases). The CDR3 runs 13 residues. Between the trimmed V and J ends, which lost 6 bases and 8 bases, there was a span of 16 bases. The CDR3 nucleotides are TGTGCCAGCAGGTACTCCGGGACGTACGAAGCTTTCTTT. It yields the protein CASRYSGTYEAFF.

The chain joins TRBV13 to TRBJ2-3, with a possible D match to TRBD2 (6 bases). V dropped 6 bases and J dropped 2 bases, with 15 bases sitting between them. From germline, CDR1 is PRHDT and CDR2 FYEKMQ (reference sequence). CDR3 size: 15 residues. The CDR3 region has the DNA TGTGCCAGCAGGGCCTGGGGCGGGGACACAGATACGCAGTATTTT. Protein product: CASRAWGGDTDTQYF.

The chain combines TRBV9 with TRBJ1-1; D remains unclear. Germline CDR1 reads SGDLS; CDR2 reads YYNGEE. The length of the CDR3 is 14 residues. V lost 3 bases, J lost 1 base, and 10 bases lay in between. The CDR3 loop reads CASSAGGGNTEAFF. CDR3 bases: TGTGCCAGCAGCGCGGGAGGAGGGAACACTGAAGCTTTCTTT.

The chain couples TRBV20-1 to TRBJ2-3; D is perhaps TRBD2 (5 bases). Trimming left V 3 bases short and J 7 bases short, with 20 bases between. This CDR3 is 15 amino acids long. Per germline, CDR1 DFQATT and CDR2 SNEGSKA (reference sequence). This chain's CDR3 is CSASGSLSSGYTQYF. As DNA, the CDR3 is TGCAGTGCTAGTGGCTCCCTTTCGAGCGGTTATACGCAGTATTTT.

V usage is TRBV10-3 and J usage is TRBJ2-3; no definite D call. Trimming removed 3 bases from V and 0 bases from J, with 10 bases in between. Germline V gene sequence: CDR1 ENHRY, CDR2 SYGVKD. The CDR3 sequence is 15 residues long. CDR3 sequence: CAISEGQASTDTQYF. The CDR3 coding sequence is TGTGCCATCAGTGAAGGGCAGGCTAGCACAGATACGCAGTATTTT.

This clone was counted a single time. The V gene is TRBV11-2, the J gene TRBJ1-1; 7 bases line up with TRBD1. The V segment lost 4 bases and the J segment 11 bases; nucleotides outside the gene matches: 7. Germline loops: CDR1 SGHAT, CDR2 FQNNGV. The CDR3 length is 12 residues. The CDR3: CASSYTGTEAFF. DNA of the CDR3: TGTGCCAGCAGCTATACCGGGACAGAGGCTTTCTTT.

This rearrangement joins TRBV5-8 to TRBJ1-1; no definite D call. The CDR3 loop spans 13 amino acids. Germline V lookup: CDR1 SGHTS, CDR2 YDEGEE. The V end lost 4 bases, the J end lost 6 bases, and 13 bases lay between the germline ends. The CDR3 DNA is TGTGCCAGCAGCAGGGTCGGGGTTTCTGAAGCTTTCTTT. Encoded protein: CASSRVGVSEAFF.

CDR3: CASRSTQLDTIYF. CDR3 in DNA: TGTGCCAGCAGGTCGACACAATTAGACACCATATATTTT. V usage is TRBV28 and J usage is TRBJ1-3; unclear D gene. The germline CDR1 and CDR2 sequences are MDHEN and SYDVKM. V was clipped by 6 bases and J by 8 bases, with 14 bases between them. The length of the CDR3 is 13 residues.